This entry concerns a single T cell receptor (beta chain). This record comes from a study of CD8 T cells in Susac syndrome. The CDR3 contains 13 residues. Germline lookup yields CDR1 SQVTM and CDR2 ANQGSEA. With random hexamers, reverse transcription was performed on roughly 0.5 to 1 ug of RNA. TCRdb fed the immunoSEQ multiplex PCR reads into MiXCR, producing one record per CDR3 protein. The sample shows more than 200,000 distinct CDR3 sequences, roughly 92% of them seen only once. Sample: CD8+ T cells from PBMCs. This chain joins TRBV29-1 and TRBJ1-1; perhaps TRBD1 as D (5 bases). The source is a human donor with multiple sclerosis. CDR3 coding DNA: TGCAGTACTCGTGGGGGGTTAGGTACTGAAGCTTTCTTT. This sequence encodes CSTRGGLGTEAFF.